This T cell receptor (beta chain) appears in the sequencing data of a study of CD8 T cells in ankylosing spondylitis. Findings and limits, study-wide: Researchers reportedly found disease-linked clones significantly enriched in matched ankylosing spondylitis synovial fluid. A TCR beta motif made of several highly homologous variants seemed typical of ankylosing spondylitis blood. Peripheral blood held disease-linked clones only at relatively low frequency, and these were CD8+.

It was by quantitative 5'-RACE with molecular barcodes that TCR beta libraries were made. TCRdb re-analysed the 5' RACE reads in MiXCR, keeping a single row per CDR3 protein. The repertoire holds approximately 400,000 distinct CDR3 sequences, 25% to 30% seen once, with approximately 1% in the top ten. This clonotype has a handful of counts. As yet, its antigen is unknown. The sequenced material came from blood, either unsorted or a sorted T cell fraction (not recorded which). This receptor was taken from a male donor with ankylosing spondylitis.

The CDR3: CASSFGQGNQPQHF. CDR3 nucleotide sequence: TGTGCCAGCAGCTTCGGACAGGGAAATCAGCCCCAGCATTTT. The rearrangement joins TRBV7-2 to TRBJ1-5; 8 bases match TRBD1. This CDR3 is 14 amino acids long. Germline values: CDR1 SGHTA, CDR2 FQGNSA. V was pared by 3 bases and J by 4 bases, with 2 bases of the junction left unmatched.